Below are 30 T cell receptor beta chains sequenced from a single sample in a study of Ad26.COV2.S vaccination and SARS-CoV-2 variants. Treatment in this sample: roughly 18 received Ad26.COV2.S at low or high dose, single or two shots; 5 received placebo; per-sample allocation not given. It was on day 63 after the first vaccine or placebo injection that samples were taken. Clones were read by immunoSEQ multiplex PCR, and TCRdb kept only the in-frame ones, dropping some. The sample includes a few hundred thousand clones, around 92% of them seen just once. This sample comprised peripheral blood, obtained in a trial of Ad26.COV2.S vaccine versus placebo. The receptor source for this set is a person aged 18-65 years who received the Ad26.COV2.S COVID-19 vaccine or a placebo.

With regard to this clone: A read error may account for a junction end that differs from germline. J is TRBJ2-7 and V is TRBV7-7; D uncertain. CDR3 length equals 15 residues. Per the germline V gene, CDR1 is SSHAT and CDR2 is FNYEAQ (reference sequence). This CDR3 is CASSFGEGLVDEQYF. The DNA for the CDR3 is TGTGCTAGCAGCTTCGGAGAAGGATTAGTCGACGAGCAGTACTTC.

The chain combines TRBV12-5 with TRBJ2-5; D not resolved. This CDR3 is 13 amino acids long. Germline V lookup: CDR1 LGHNT, CDR2 FRNRAP. The V end was cut by 1 base, the J end by 5 bases, with 8 bases between. Here the CDR3 reads CASGLGGEETQYF. The CDR3 nucleotides read TGTGCTAGTGGTTTGGGCGGAGAGGAGACCCAGTACTTC.

In its sample, this clone was seen a few times. The chain is built from TRBV3-1 (or the pseudogene TRBV3-2) and TRBJ2-7; 8 bases align to TRBD2. V shed 5 bases, J shed 4 bases, and the junction held 13 bases outside the gene matches. This CDR3 spans 16 amino acids. Germline lookup yields CDR1 LGHDT and CDR2 YNNKEL (reference sequence). CDR3 in DNA: TGTGCCAGCAGCACCTCCGGGACTAGGCCCTGGTACGAGCAGTACTTC. This sequence encodes CASSTSGTRPWYEQYF.

The chain recombines TRBV30 with TRBJ1-6; D remains ambiguous. Per the germline V gene, CDR1 is GTSNPN and CDR2 is SVGIG (reference sequence). This CDR3 region has 14 residues. Deletions cut 0 bases from V and 5 bases from J, with 8 bases between. This chain's CDR3 is CAWSVGKHNSPLHF. The CDR3 DNA reads TGTGCCTGGAGTGTAGGGAAACATAATTCACCCCTCCACTTT. The whole variable domain, remainder taken from reference TRBV30 and TRBJ1-6, is SQTIHQWPATLVQPVGSPLSLECTVEGTSNPNLYWYRQAAGRGLQLLFYSVGIGQISSEVPQNLSASRPQDRQFILSSKKLLLSDSGFYLCAWSVGKHNSPLHFGNGTRLTVT.

The chain carries TRBV6-5 and TRBJ2-3; D is uncertain. The CDR3 has 13 amino acids. The germline V gene has CDR1 MNHEY and CDR2 SVGAGI. The germline V and J ends were trimmed by 6 bases and 4 bases, with 11 bases remaining between them. In DNA, the CDR3 is TGTGCCAGCAGACGCCCCGGATCAGATACGCAGTATTTT. This sequence encodes CASRRPGSDTQYF.

This chain joins TRBV11-2 and TRBJ2-4; D unresolved. The CDR3 loop spans 14 amino acids. The germline gives CDR1 SGHAT, CDR2 FQNNGV. Trimming cost V 5 bases and J 0 bases, with 8 bases left between them. In DNA form, the CDR3 reads TGTGCCAGCAGCGGCAGCAGAGCCAAAAACATTCAGTACTTC. It specifies CASSGSRAKNIQYF. The whole variable domain, remainder taken from reference TRBV11-2 and TRBJ2-4, is EAGVAQSPRYKIIEKRQSVAFWCNPISGHATLYWYQQILGQGPKLLIQFQNNGVVDDSQLPKDRFSAERLKGVDSTLKIQPAKLEDSAVYLCASSGSRAKNIQYFGAGTRLSVL.

The chain links TRBV9 to TRBJ1-6; possible D gene TRBD1, 6 bases. In germline, CDR1 is SGDLS, CDR2 YYNGEE. The CDR3 totals 17 residues. Trimming left V 9 bases short and J 7 bases short, with 26 bases between. CDR3 region: CATSRGAQIRTNSPLHF. For the CDR3, the DNA is TGTGCCACCTCCCGGGGGGCGCAAATTCGTACCAATTCACCCCTCCACTTT.

The gene calls are TRBV7-9 and TRBJ1-1; D remains unclear. V was pared by 3 bases and J by 1 base, with 15 bases between. The V gene's germline CDR1 is SEHNR and CDR2 FQNEAQ (reference sequence). The CDR3 sequence is 16 residues long. The CDR3 sequence is CASSFDPQRWNTEAFF. CDR3 nucleotides: TGTGCCAGCAGCTTCGACCCACAGAGGTGGAACACTGAAGCTTTCTTT.

The V gene is TRBV12-5, the J gene TRBJ2-2; 7 bases are a match to TRBD1. Germline assignment: CDR1 LGHNT and CDR2 FRNRAP. CDR3 length: 14 amino acids. V trimming: 1 base; J trimming: 8 bases; junction bases outside the gene matches: 4. The CDR3 sequence: CASGLGDSRGELFF. CDR3 DNA: TGTGCTAGTGGTTTGGGGGACAGCCGGGGGGAGCTGTTTTTT.

This rearrangement joins TRBV5-1 to TRBJ2-5, with TRBD2 as a possible D gene (7 bases). The germline CDR1 and CDR2 sequences are SGHRS and YFSETQ. The CDR3 is made up of 13 amino acids. Deletions cut 5 bases from V and 2 bases from J, with 10 bases between. This chain's CDR3 is CASRGGAQETQYF. The CDR3 DNA reads TGCGCCAGCAGGGGGGGGGCGCAAGAGACCCAGTACTTC.

CDR3: CASSGNTGELFF. The CDR3, as DNA: TGTGCCAGCAGCGGTAACACCGGGGAGCTGTTTTTT. J is TRBJ2-2 and V is TRBV11-3; D not resolved. The germline CDR1 and CDR2 sequences are SGHNT and YENEEA. The germline V and J ends were trimmed by 5 bases and 2 bases, with 3 bases remaining between them. The CDR3 spans 12 residues.

The gene calls are TRBV29-1 and TRBJ1-2; tentative D call: TRBD1 (5 bases). Per the germline V gene, CDR1 is SQVTM and CDR2 is ANQGSEA. The germline V and J ends were trimmed by 2 bases and 4 bases, with 11 bases remaining between them. The CDR3 totals 13 residues. For the CDR3, the DNA is TGCAGCGTTGAACAGGGTGTCACCTATGGCTACACCTTC. Amino acid sequence: CSVEQGVTYGYTF.

The chain links TRBV6-2 or TRBV6-3 to TRBJ2-1, with a weak D call TRBD2 (5 bases). The germline gives CDR1 MNHEY, CDR2 SVGEGT. The CDR3 loop spans 14 amino acids. The V and J ends lost 6 bases and 2 bases respectively, with 11 bases between them. This chain's CDR3 is CASSPLATYNEQFF. As DNA, the CDR3 is TGTGCCAGCAGCCCTCTAGCTACCTACAATGAGCAGTTCTTC.

V is TRBV7-9 and J is TRBJ2-1; TRBD1 might be the D (5 bases). Germline assignment: CDR1 SEHNR and CDR2 FQNEAQ (reference sequence). Trimming took off 5 bases at V and 2 bases at J, with 10 bases between the two ends. The CDR3 totals 14 residues. CDR3 residues: CASSGALTYNEQFF. CDR3 DNA: TGTGCCAGCAGCGGGGCGCTGACCTACAATGAGCAGTTCTTC.

This sequence joins TRBV19 and TRBJ2-4; 13 bases map to TRBD2. The CDR3 extends over 17 amino acids. The J segment lost 0 bases and the V segment lost 1 base, leaving 0 bases of the junction unmatched. CDR1 LNHDA and CDR2 SQIVND come from the germline V gene (reference sequence). The CDR3 loop is CASSIGLAGGAKNIQYF. The CDR3 DNA is TGTGCCAGTAGTATAGGACTAGCGGGGGGAGCCAAAAACATTCAGTACTTC.

CDR3: CASSQVGNSPLHF. The CDR3 DNA reads TGCGCCAGCAGCCAAGTGGGGAATTCACCCCTCCACTTT. The V and J genes are TRBV4-1 and TRBJ1-6; D unresolved. V was trimmed by 1 base and J by 7 bases, leaving 5 bases between them. The CDR3 totals 13 residues. Germline assignment: CDR1 MGHRA and CDR2 YSYEKL.

The chain employs TRBV5-6 and TRBJ2-1; 12 nucleotides line up with TRBD2. V trimming: 4 bases; J trimming: 5 bases; junction bases outside the gene matches: 10. This CDR3 is 17 amino acids long. The V gene's germline CDR1 is SGHDT and CDR2 YYEEEE. The CDR3 is CASSRSPSGGAHNEQFF. CDR3 coding DNA: TGTGCCAGCAGCCGCTCCCCTAGCGGGGGGGCCCACAATGAGCAGTTCTTC.

As for this clone: The junction shows a germline mismatch at one end, possibly a read error. This chain uses TRBV19 with TRBJ1-4; D gene unclear. The CDR3 covers 9 residues. Germline V gene lookup returns CDR1 LNHDA and CDR2 SQIVND (reference sequence). CDR3 nucleotides: TGTGCCAGTAGTTTCCATCCCACTTTT. It encodes CASSFHPTF. Supplemented by reference TRBV19 and TRBJ1-4, the full variable domain reads DGGITQSPKYLFRKEGQNVTLSCEQNLNHDAMYWYRQDPGQGLRLIYYSQIVNDFQKGDIAEGYSVSREKKESFPLTVTSAQKNPTAFYLCASSFHPTFGSGTQLSVL.

The chain employs TRBV9 and TRBJ1-2, with 9 nucleotides matching TRBD1. Trimming removed 3 bases from V and 6 bases from J; junction bases left unmatched: 9. Looked up from germline, CDR1 is SGDLS and CDR2 is YYNGEE. The CDR3 is made up of 15 amino acids. The CDR3 DNA sequence: TGTGCCAGCAGCGCACGGGGGACAGGGAATCATGGCTACACCTTC. Protein: CASSARGTGNHGYTF. Looking up the rest from reference TRBV9 and TRBJ1-2 gives the full variable domain: DSGVTQTPKHLITATGQRVTLRCSPRSGDLSVYWYQQSLDQGLQFLIQYYNGEERAKGNILERFSAQQFPDLHSELNLSSLELGDSALYFCASSARGTGNHGYTFGSGTRLTVV.

This rearrangement joins TRBV12-3 or TRBV12-4 to TRBJ1-3; D gene unclear. The CDR3 consists of 11 residues. Trimming cost V 5 bases and J 5 bases, with 4 bases left between them. CDR3 sequence reads: CASSRRNTIYF. CDR3 bases: TGTGCCAGCAGTCGCAGAAACACCATATATTTT.

The chain combines TRBV3-1 (or the pseudogene TRBV3-2) with TRBJ2-3; a weak D match, TRBD1 (6 bases). CDR3 size: 16 residues. The V gene lost 4 bases and the J gene lost 6 bases, with 20 bases spanning the gap. The germline V gene has CDR1 LGHDT and CDR2 YNNKEL (reference sequence). The CDR3 sequence is CASSLRVSDQGDTQYF. CDR3 DNA: TGTGCCAGCAGCCTCCGGGTTTCTGACCAGGGGGATACGCAGTATTTT.

V gene TRBV13 combines with J gene TRBJ2-1, with 10 bases that match TRBD2. The CDR3 is 16 residues long. Germline assignment: CDR1 PRHDT and CDR2 FYEKMQ (reference sequence). J gave up 3 bases and V 2 bases, and 4 bases lay outside the gene matches. DNA for the CDR3: TGTGCCAGCAGCTTAAGCGGGGGGGCCTTCTACAATGAGCAGTTCTTC. This translates into CASSLSGGAFYNEQFF.

This chain uses TRBV6-2 or TRBV6-3 with TRBJ1-1; D gene uncertain. CDR1 is MNHEY, CDR2 SVGEGT, per germline. The CDR3 is made up of 16 amino acids. Trimming stripped 5 bases from V and 1 base from J, with 17 bases between. The CDR3 DNA reads as TGTGCCAGCAGTGCCCCTATTGAGGGTTGGAACACTGAAGCTTTCTTT. Residues: CASSAPIEGWNTEAFF.

The CDR3, as DNA: TGTGCCAGCAGCCACACGGGACAGCCCCAGCATTTT. Protein product: CASSHTGQPQHF. The J gene is TRBJ1-5, the V gene TRBV11-2; no clear D. V lost 5 bases and J lost 7, with 9 bases in between. CDR1 and CDR2 (germline): SGHAT, FQNNGV. This CDR3 has 12 amino acids.

This sequence joins TRBV28 and TRBJ2-7; the D call may be TRBD1 or TRBD2 (5 bases each). The CDR3 contains 14 residues. Per the germline V gene, CDR1 is MDHEN and CDR2 is SYDVKM. Trimming cost V 10 bases and J 2 bases, with 18 bases left between them. The DNA for the CDR3 is TGTGCCACGTCAGTCGGGGCAGGGCCCTACGAGCAGTACTTC. The encoded protein is CATSVGAGPYEQYF.

The chain uses TRBV6-2 or TRBV6-3 and TRBJ2-7; 7 positions match TRBD2. V was clipped by 1 base and J by 1 base; unmatched bases: 10. CDR3 length equals 17 residues. From germline, CDR1 is MNHEY and CDR2 SVGEGT. CDR3 region: CASSYFLLAAQSYEQYF. The CDR3, as DNA: TGTGCCAGCAGTTACTTCCTTCTAGCGGCCCAATCCTACGAGCAGTACTTC.

This chain joins TRBV2 and TRBJ1-1, with 7 bases lining up with TRBD1. Trimming took 1 base from V and 7 from J; bases not matched to a gene: 6. Looked up from germline, CDR1 is SNHLY and CDR2 is FYNNEI. This CDR3 has 14 residues. CDR3 protein: CASSEGGGGIEAFF. CDR3 DNA sequence: TGTGCCAGCAGTGAAGGTGGAGGGGGCATTGAAGCTTTCTTT.

The rearrangement joins TRBV4-1 to TRBJ2-1; 7 nucleotides match TRBD2. Germline CDR1 and CDR2: MGHRA and YSYEKL. Trimming took 1 base from V and 0 from J; bases not matched to a gene: 6. CDR3 size: 17 residues. CDR3 amino acids: CASSQGGEGGSYNEQFF. CDR3 DNA: TGCGCCAGCAGCCAAGGGGGGGAGGGCGGCTCCTACAATGAGCAGTTCTTC.

V and J are TRBV9 and TRBJ2-2, with D perhaps assigned TRBD1 or TRBD2 (5 bases each). The germline CDR1 and CDR2 sequences are SGDLS and YYNGEE. This CDR3 has 15 residues. The V gene lost 4 bases and the J gene lost 2 bases, with 12 bases spanning the gap. The CDR3 sequence: CASSLDGDNTGELFF. CDR3 nucleotide sequence: TGTGCCAGCAGCTTAGACGGGGACAACACCGGGGAGCTGTTTTTT. The complete variable domain, with remaining parts taken from reference TRBV9 and TRBJ2-2, reads DSGVTQTPKHLITATGQRVTLRCSPRSGDLSVYWYQQSLDQGLQFLIQYYNGEERAKGNILERFSAQQFPDLHSELNLSSLELGDSALYFCASSLDGDNTGELFFGEGSRLTVL.

The chain uses TRBV15 and TRBJ2-2; possibly TRBD2 for D (6 bases). The V end lost 4 bases, the J end lost 5 bases, and 11 bases lay between the germline ends. CDR1 LNHNV and CDR2 YYDKDF come from the germline V gene (reference sequence). This CDR3 is 14 amino acids long. CDR3 protein: CATSIFGGTGELFF. CDR3 sequence (DNA): TGTGCCACCAGCATTTTCGGGGGAACCGGGGAGCTGTTTTTT.